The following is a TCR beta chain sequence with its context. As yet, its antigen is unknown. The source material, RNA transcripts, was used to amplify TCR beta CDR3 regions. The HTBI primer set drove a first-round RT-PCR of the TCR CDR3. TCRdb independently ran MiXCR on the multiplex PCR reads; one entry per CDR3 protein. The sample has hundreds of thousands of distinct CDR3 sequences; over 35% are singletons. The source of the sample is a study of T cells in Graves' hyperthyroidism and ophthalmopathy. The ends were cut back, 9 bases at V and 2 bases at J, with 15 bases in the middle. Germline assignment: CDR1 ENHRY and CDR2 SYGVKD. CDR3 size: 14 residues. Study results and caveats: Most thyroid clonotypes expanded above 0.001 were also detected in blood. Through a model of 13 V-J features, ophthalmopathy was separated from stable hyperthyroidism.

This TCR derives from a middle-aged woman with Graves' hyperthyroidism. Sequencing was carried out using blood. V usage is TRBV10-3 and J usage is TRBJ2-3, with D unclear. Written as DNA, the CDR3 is TGTGCCATTAAGGGCGCATTAACCACAGATACGCAGTATTTT. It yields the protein CAIKGALTTDTQYF.